The present T cell receptor (beta chain) was sequenced within a study of early T cells in non-severe SARS-CoV-2 infection. This clonotype was found a few times. Germline V gives CDR1 MDHEN, CDR2 SYDVKM. Trimming shortened V by 7 bases and J by 1 base, and 14 bases separated the two germline ends. This CDR3 comprises 15 residues. TCRdb processed the 5' RACE reads anew with MiXCR; each CDR3 protein has one entry. This repertoire shows some 98,000 distinct CDR3 sequences, roughly 17% found once; its top ten account for roughly 1.3%. This receptor was obtained from an adult who was a healthcare worker with PCR-confirmed SARS-CoV-2 infection or an uninfected control (not recorded which). The rearrangement joins TRBV28 to TRBJ2-1; a weak D match, TRBD2 (6 bases). Specimen: whole blood. CDR3 sequence (DNA): TGTGCCAGCACGGGAGCCGGGAGTTCCTACAATGAGCAGTTCTTC. Its translation: CASTGAGSSYNEQFF.